This TCR beta chain appears in the sequencing data of a study of CD8+CD57+ T cells in acquired aplastic anemia. Study-wide context: DNA per sorted CD4+ or CD8+ sample ranged 0.2 to 27.4 ug, averaging about 3.4 ug.

The patients chosen for sequencing had shown expansion of CD8+CD57+ cells (detected by flow cytometry). Using genomic DNA as the template, TCR beta VDJ and CDR3 profiling was carried out. Each CDR3 protein gets one entry after TCRdb re-called the reads with MiXCR. The data contain about 120,000 distinct CDR3 sequences, under 60% of them seen just once; the ten biggest clones take up roughly 32%. Worth noting for this clonotype: Its antigen is as yet unknown.

This CDR3 is built from 16 residues. The trim removed 3 bases at V and 2 bases at J, leaving 7 bases unmatched. The germline V gene has CDR1 SQVTM and CDR2 ANQGSEA. The study, taken as a whole, reports: Patients versus controls showed no significant CD8+ Simpson's diversity difference. Sharing between patients and controls was observed for about 27 CD8+ CDR3 sequences.

The sample was sorted CD4+, CD8+, or CD8+CD57+ T cells (not recorded which) from PBMCs. V gene TRBV29-1 combines with J gene TRBJ2-2; 9 bases align to TRBD1. The TCR originated in a human donor with aplastic anemia. CDR3 sequence: CSVDEAGQGNTGELFF. As DNA, the CDR3 is TGCAGCGTTGATGAGGCGGGACAGGGAAACACCGGGGAGCTGTTTTTT.